This T cell receptor (beta chain) is from a study of shared clonotypes between healthy human individuals. Findings of the study overall: Naive subsets generally exceeded memory subsets in estimated richness.

This clone was observed once. Antigen unknown. Trimming at V came to 8 bases and at J to 3 bases, leaving 10 bases not matched to a gene. Germline CDR1 is SNHLY and CDR2 is FYNNEI. The CDR3 is made up of 14 amino acids. Sequencing used immunoSEQ multiplex PCR; TCRdb keeps in-frame clones, though not all of them. This sample has about 2.3 million clones, with just under 95% found just once. This TCR was sampled from a man between 18 and 35 years old in good health. Some clones in this sample may be carry-over from other donors' samples. The chain couples TRBV2 to TRBJ2-7; 7 nucleotides line up with TRBD2. The sequencing input was naive CD4+ T cells from PBMCs. Subset indicated: CD45RA+ positively selected. The CDR3 is CASGLVAGFYEQYF. The DNA of the CDR3 is TGTGCCAGCGGGTTGGTAGCGGGTTTCTACGAGCAGTACTTC.